This T cell receptor beta chain was sequenced during a study of T cell responses to AZD1222 COVID-19 vaccine. Study context: Recipients boosted at about 4 weeks or about 12 weeks are pooled.

Study outcomes and limitations: Donor demographics were predominantly white British with a female majority; clonal diversity may be underestimated. Variant regions that are unmutated are reportedly the target of nearly half of spike-specific TCRs. Repertoire samples came only from after the peak T cell response.

In the case of this clone: The antigen is not known.

Produced via immunoSEQ multiplex PCR; TCRdb's table is partial and in-frame only. The sample carries about 190,000 clones, over 80% recorded once. Germline loops: CDR1 MNHEY, CDR2 SVGAGI. This CDR3 comprises 12 residues. J was trimmed by 5 bases and V by 6 bases; bases with no gene match: 2. The TCR sequence derives from an adult in good health. This material consisted of peripheral blood, taken on day 0 of AZD1222 vaccination. The chain is built from TRBV6-5 and TRBJ2-3; 7 bases match TRBD1. The CDR3 sequence: CASRGQQDTQYF. CDR3 nucleotide sequence: TGTGCCAGCAGGGGACAGCAAGATACGCAGTATTTT.